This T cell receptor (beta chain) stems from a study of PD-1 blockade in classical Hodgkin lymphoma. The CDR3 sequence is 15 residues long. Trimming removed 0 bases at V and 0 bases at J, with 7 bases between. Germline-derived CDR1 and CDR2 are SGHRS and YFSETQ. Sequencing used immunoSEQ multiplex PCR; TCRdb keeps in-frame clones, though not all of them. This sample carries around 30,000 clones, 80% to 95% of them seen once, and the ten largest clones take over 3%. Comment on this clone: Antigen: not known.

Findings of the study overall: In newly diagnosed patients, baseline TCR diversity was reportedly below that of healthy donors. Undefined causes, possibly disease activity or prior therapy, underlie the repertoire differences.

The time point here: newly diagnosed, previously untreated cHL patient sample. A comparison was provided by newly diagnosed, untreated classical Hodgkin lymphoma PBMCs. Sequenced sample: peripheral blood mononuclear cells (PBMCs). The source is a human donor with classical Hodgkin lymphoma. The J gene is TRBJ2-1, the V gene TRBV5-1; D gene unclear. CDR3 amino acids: CASSLAGPSYNEQFF. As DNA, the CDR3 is TGCGCCAGCAGCTTGGCCGGACCCTCCTACAATGAGCAGTTCTTC.